Reported below is one T cell receptor beta chain. The antigen is unknown. This sample was included in a study of human T cells and chemical hapten exposure. At the level of the study: Subjects had 2% DPC placed on about 2 cm by about 2 cm of upper inner arm skin for sensitization. Findings of the study overall: Patch test score showed a positive correlation with PT1 expanded TCR counts.

Time point defined: patch test 2, 6 weeks after DPC sensitization. The treatment denotes: therapeutic diphenylcyclopropenone sensitization with weekly scalp DPC. TCRdb re-analysed the RACE reads in MiXCR, keeping a single row per CDR3 protein. The table shows roughly 140,000 distinct CDR3 sequences, with about 11% occurring only once. The receptor comes from a woman aged 45-65 years with alopecia areata. Some clones in this sample may be carry-over from other donors' samples. Here the sequenced sample was whole blood, taken in connection with sensitization to the hapten diphenylcyclopropenone (DPC).

The chain's CDR3 is CASSINGGIGYTF. The CDR3 DNA sequence: TGTGCCAGTAGTATCAACGGGGGGATTGGCTACACCTTC. The genes are TRBV19 and TRBJ1-2, with D possibly TRBD1 on 5 matching bases. The CDR3 consists of 13 residues. V lost 3 bases to trimming and J lost 7 bases, with 12 bases between them. The germline V gene encodes CDR1 LNHDA and CDR2 SQIVND (reference sequence). Together with reference TRBV19 and TRBJ1-2, the CDR3 gives the full variable domain: DGGITQSPKYLFRKEGQNVTLSCEQNLNHDAMYWYRQDPGQGLRLIYYSQIVNDFQKGDIAEGYSVSREKKESFPLTVTSAQKNPTAFYLCASSINGGIGYTFGSGTRLTVV.